These T cell receptor beta chains were read from a single sample in a study of blood T cell repertoires in COVID-19. The repertoire was sequenced with immunoSEQ multiplex PCR; TCRdb's copy has only in-frame clones and lacks some. The sample shows 200,000 to 300,000 clones, about 80% of them seen only once. Sequenced sample: peripheral blood. The receptors originated from a woman at least 80 years old with acute or convalescent COVID-19. The CDR3 runs from the conserved cysteine through the conserved F or W. Fields, in order: J gene, V gene, clone size, D gene, CDR3 protein, CDR3 DNA. The D gene is left open where the match is weak. Size is stated for part of the rows, as once, few or many counts, or as a class when the clone is expanded.

J gene: TRBJ1-2; V gene: TRBV28; clone size: NA; D gene: NA; CDR3 protein: CASIIGGGAMGYGYTF; CDR3 DNA: TGTGCCAGCATCATAGGGGGGGGCGCTATGGGCTATGGCTACACCTTC
J gene: TRBJ2-7; V gene: TRBV6-5; clone size: NA; D gene: TRBD1; CDR3 protein: CASGRTGSYEQYF; CDR3 DNA: TGTGCCAGCGGTCGGACAGGGAGCTACGAGCAGTACTTC
J gene: TRBJ1-1; V gene: TRBV6-5; clone size: NA; D gene: NA; CDR3 protein: CASSKPGLQTEAFF; CDR3 DNA: TGTGCCAGCAGTAAACCGGGACTTCAAACTGAGGCTTTCTTT
J gene: TRBJ1-4; V gene: TRBV28; clone size: once; D gene: NA; CDR3 protein: CASGRANEKLFF; CDR3 DNA: TGTGCCAGCGGGAGAGCTAATGAAAAACTGTTTTTT
J gene: TRBJ2-5; V gene: TRBV2; clone size: once; D gene: TRBD2; CDR3 protein: CASRSLSTSGGGETQYF; CDR3 DNA: TGTGCCAGCAGGAGCCTCTCGACTAGCGGGGGGGGCGAGACCCAGTACTTC
J gene: TRBJ1-6; V gene: TRBV27; clone size: NA; D gene: TRBD1; CDR3 protein: CASSLSGAGGSGNSPLHF; CDR3 DNA: TGTGCCAGCAGTTTATCAGGGGCAGGGGGCTCGGGTAATTCACCCCTCCACTTT
J gene: TRBJ2-6; V gene: TRBV11-2; clone size: NA; D gene: NA; CDR3 protein: CASSLAGQSSGANVLTF; CDR3 DNA: TGTGCCAGCAGCTTAGCTGGACAGAGCTCTGGGGCCAACGTCCTGACTTTC
J gene: TRBJ2-2; V gene: TRBV19; clone size: NA; D gene: NA; CDR3 protein: CASSSGHRNTGELFF; CDR3 DNA: TGTGCCAGTAGCTCGGGACACCGCAACACCGGGGAGCTGTTTTTT
J gene: TRBJ2-7; V gene: TRBV11-2; clone size: NA; D gene: NA; CDR3 protein: CASSLGTSSYEQYF; CDR3 DNA: TGTGCCAGCAGCCTGGGGACTTCCTCCTACGAGCAGTACTTC
J gene: TRBJ2-2; V gene: TRBV2; clone size: NA; D gene: TRBD2; CDR3 protein: CASSGTRNTGELFF; CDR3 DNA: TGTGCCAGCAGTGGGACTAGAAACACCGGGGAGCTGTTTTTT
J gene: TRBJ2-7; V gene: TRBV2; clone size: NA; D gene: TRBD1; CDR3 protein: CASSPRTGGFGREQYF; CDR3 DNA: TGTGCCAGCAGCCCCAGGACAGGGGGTTTCGGTAGGGAGCAGTACTTC
J gene: TRBJ1-2; V gene: TRBV5-1; clone size: NA; D gene: NA; CDR3 protein: CASSLGDIRTANYGYTF; CDR3 DNA: TGCGCCAGCAGCTTGGGGGACATCCGTACCGCCAACTATGGCTACACCTTC
J gene: TRBJ1-2; V gene: TRBV16; clone size: NA; D gene: NA; CDR3 protein: CASSQAGGGYTF; CDR3 DNA: TGTGCCAGCAGCCAAGCCGGGGGAGGCTACACCTTC
J gene: TRBJ1-4; V gene: TRBV27; clone size: NA; D gene: NA; CDR3 protein: CATVTLLTPSTTNEKLFF; CDR3 DNA: TGTGCCACCGTGACCCTTCTGACACCTTCGACAACTAATGAAAAACTGTTTTTT
J gene: TRBJ1-6; V gene: TRBV9; clone size: NA; D gene: TRBD1; CDR3 protein: CASTPGQGFTPLHF; CDR3 DNA: TGTGCCAGCACTCCGGGACAGGGCTTCACACCCCTCCACTTT
J gene: TRBJ1-2; V gene: TRBV15; clone size: NA; D gene: NA; CDR3 protein: CATSRGTPYGYTF; CDR3 DNA: TGTGCCACCAGCAGAGGTACACCCTATGGCTACACCTTC
J gene: TRBJ1-5; V gene: TRBV19; clone size: once; D gene: NA; CDR3 protein: CASREQGLGQPQHF; CDR3 DNA: TGTGCCAGTAGGGAGCAGGGGTTGGGTCAGCCCCAGCATTTT
J gene: TRBJ1-1; V gene: TRBV14; clone size: NA; D gene: NA; CDR3 protein: CASSQGRSSEAFF; CDR3 DNA: TGTGCCAGCAGCCAGGGGAGATCCTCTGAAGCTTTCTTT
J gene: TRBJ1-2; V gene: TRBV6-5; clone size: NA; D gene: NA; CDR3 protein: CASSSTVNYGYTF; CDR3 DNA: TGTGCCAGCAGTTCAACGGTGAACTATGGCTACACCTTC
J gene: TRBJ2-3; V gene: TRBV24-1; clone size: once; D gene: NA; CDR3 protein: CATSDSLAGTQYF; CDR3 DNA: TGTGCCACCAGTGATTCCCTGGCGGGTACGCAGTATTTT
J gene: TRBJ1-6; V gene: TRBV30; clone size: NA; D gene: NA; CDR3 protein: CAWSVNGNSPLHF; CDR3 DNA: TGTGCCTGGAGTGTAAACGGGAATTCACCCCTCCACTTT
J gene: TRBJ1-2; V gene: TRBV6-6; clone size: few; D gene: TRBD1; CDR3 protein: CASSQSTGTGGVEGYTF; CDR3 DNA: TGTGCCAGCAGTCAAAGTACCGGGACAGGGGGCGTGGAGGGCTACACCTTC
J gene: TRBJ1-5; V gene: TRBV2; clone size: NA; D gene: NA; CDR3 protein: CASTAESYSNQPQHF; CDR3 DNA: TGTGCCAGCACTGCGGAGAGTTATAGCAATCAGCCCCAGCATTTT
J gene: TRBJ2-1; V gene: TRBV11-3; clone size: NA; D gene: TRBD2; CDR3 protein: CASSPRGGREQFF; CDR3 DNA: TGTGCCAGCAGCCCCCGGGGGGGCCGGGAGCAGTTCTTC
J gene: TRBJ2-3; V gene: TRBV30; clone size: NA; D gene: NA; CDR3 protein: CAWDRLGTDTQYF; CDR3 DNA: TGTGCCTGGGACAGGCTGGGCACAGATACGCAGTATTTT
J gene: TRBJ1-1; V gene: TRBV18; clone size: NA; D gene: NA; CDR3 protein: CASSPDSGFGTEAFF; CDR3 DNA: TGTGCCAGCTCACCAGATTCAGGCTTCGGCACTGAAGCTTTCTTT
J gene: TRBJ2-3; V gene: TRBV18; clone size: NA; D gene: TRBD1; CDR3 protein: CASSPPTGGIGDTQYF; CDR3 DNA: TGTGCCAGCTCACCACCGACAGGGGGGATCGGGGATACGCAGTATTTT
J gene: TRBJ2-5; V gene: TRBV28; clone size: NA; D gene: TRBD2; CDR3 protein: CASSLGLAGYQETQYF; CDR3 DNA: TGTGCCAGCAGTCTTGGACTAGCGGGGTACCAAGAGACCCAGTACTTC
J gene: TRBJ1-4; V gene: TRBV6-1; clone size: NA; D gene: TRBD1; CDR3 protein: CASSAPDRGEGEKLFF; CDR3 DNA: TGTGCCAGCAGTGCACCAGACAGGGGGGAAGGTGAAAAACTGTTTTTT
J gene: TRBJ1-6; V gene: TRBV2; clone size: NA; D gene: TRBD1; CDR3 protein: CASSDRLGQANNSPLHF; CDR3 DNA: TGTGCCAGCAGTGATCGGTTAGGACAGGCTAATAATTCACCCCTCCACTTT
J gene: TRBJ2-7; V gene: TRBV5-1; clone size: NA; D gene: TRBD1; CDR3 protein: CASSPGDRGFNEQYF; CDR3 DNA: TGCGCCAGCAGCCCCGGGGACAGGGGGTTTAACGAGCAGTACTTC
J gene: TRBJ1-4; V gene: TRBV28; clone size: few; D gene: TRBD1; CDR3 protein: CASSPPGQGKNEKLFF; CDR3 DNA: TGTGCCAGCAGTCCACCGGGACAGGGTAAAAATGAAAAACTGTTTTTT
J gene: TRBJ2-1; V gene: TRBV19; clone size: NA; D gene: NA; CDR3 protein: CASSNAYRGGYDGQFF; CDR3 DNA: TGTGCCAGTAGTAATGCGTACAGGGGGGGTTATGATGGGCAGTTCTTC
J gene: TRBJ2-2; V gene: TRBV19; clone size: once; D gene: TRBD1; CDR3 protein: CASSKGQGFTGELFF; CDR3 DNA: TGTGCCAGTAGTAAGGGACAGGGTTTCACCGGGGAGCTGTTTTTT
J gene: TRBJ2-3; V gene: TRBV5-1; clone size: NA; D gene: NA; CDR3 protein: CASSLGGRNPTDTQYF; CDR3 DNA: TGCGCCAGCAGCTTAGGAGGGAGGAACCCCACAGATACGCAGTATTTT
J gene: TRBJ1-2; V gene: TRBV18; clone size: NA; D gene: NA; CDR3 protein: CASSPPSRIGDYGYTF; CDR3 DNA: TGTGCCAGCTCACCACCGTCCAGGATTGGTGACTATGGCTACACCTTC
J gene: TRBJ2-3; V gene: TRBV19; clone size: once; D gene: TRBD2; CDR3 protein: CASSSRLAGGPDTQYF; CDR3 DNA: TGTGCCAGTAGTTCACGACTAGCGGGGGGTCCAGATACGCAGTATTTT
J gene: TRBJ1-1; V gene: TRBV30; clone size: once; D gene: TRBD1; CDR3 protein: CAWTGQLNTEAFF; CDR3 DNA: TGTGCCTGGACGGGACAGCTGAACACTGAAGCTTTCTTT
J gene: TRBJ1-5; V gene: TRBV2; clone size: NA; D gene: TRBD1; CDR3 protein: CASSEARGPQPQHF; CDR3 DNA: TGTGCCAGCAGTGAAGCGAGGGGGCCTCAGCCCCAGCATTTT
J gene: TRBJ2-5; V gene: TRBV28; clone size: NA; D gene: TRBD1; CDR3 protein: CASSPGQLYQETQYF; CDR3 DNA: TGTGCCAGCAGTCCGGGACAGCTGTACCAAGAGACCCAGTACTTC
J gene: TRBJ1-5; V gene: TRBV20-1; clone size: NA; D gene: TRBD1; CDR3 protein: CSASGRDRASLQPQHF; CDR3 DNA: TGCAGTGCTAGTGGGCGGGACAGGGCTTCCTTGCAGCCCCAGCATTTT
J gene: TRBJ1-5; V gene: TRBV9; clone size: once; D gene: TRBD1; CDR3 protein: CASSVEGQVNQPQHF; CDR3 DNA: TGTGCCAGCAGCGTAGAAGGACAGGTTAACCAGCCCCAGCATTTT
J gene: TRBJ1-3; V gene: TRBV12-3/TRBV12-4; clone size: NA; D gene: NA; CDR3 protein: CASSSGVGNTIYF; CDR3 DNA: TGTGCCAGCAGTTCCGGGGTCGGAAACACCATATATTTT
J gene: TRBJ2-3; V gene: TRBV2; clone size: NA; D gene: NA; CDR3 protein: CASSGGRPPDTQYF; CDR3 DNA: TGTGCCAGCAGTGGGGGCAGGCCCCCGGATACGCAGTATTTT
J gene: TRBJ1-4; V gene: TRBV29-1; clone size: few; D gene: TRBD1; CDR3 protein: CSAGQGPNEKLFF; CDR3 DNA: TGCAGCGCTGGACAGGGACCTAATGAAAAACTGTTTTTT
J gene: TRBJ1-2; V gene: TRBV5-4; clone size: NA; D gene: TRBD1; CDR3 protein: CASSAVPGTGGADYGYTF; CDR3 DNA: TGTGCCAGCAGCGCAGTCCCCGGGACAGGGGGCGCGGACTATGGCTACACCTTC
J gene: TRBJ2-2; V gene: TRBV12-3/TRBV12-4; clone size: NA; D gene: NA; CDR3 protein: CASSLHTGELFF; CDR3 DNA: TGTGCCAGCAGTCTTCACACCGGGGAGCTGTTTTTT